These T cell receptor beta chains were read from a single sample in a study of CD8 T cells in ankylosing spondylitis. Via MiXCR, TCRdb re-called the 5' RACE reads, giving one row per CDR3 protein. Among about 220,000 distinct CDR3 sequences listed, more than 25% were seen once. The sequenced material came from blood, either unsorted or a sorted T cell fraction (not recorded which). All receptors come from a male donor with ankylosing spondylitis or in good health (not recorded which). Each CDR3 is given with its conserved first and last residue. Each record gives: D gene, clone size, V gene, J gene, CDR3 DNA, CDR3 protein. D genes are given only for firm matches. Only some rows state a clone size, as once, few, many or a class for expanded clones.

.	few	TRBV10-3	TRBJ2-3	TGTGCCATCACAAGGACGGCCTCTAGCACAGATACGCAGTATTTT	CAITRTASSTDTQYF
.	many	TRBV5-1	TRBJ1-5	TGCGCCAGCAGCTTGGATGGCAGTCCCAATCAGCCCCAGCATTTT	CASSLDGSPNQPQHF
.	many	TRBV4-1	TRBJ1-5	TGCGCCAGCACCCCGACCCCATTCGGACAATCACCCCAGCATTTT	CASTPTPFGQSPQHF
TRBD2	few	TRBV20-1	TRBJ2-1	TGCAGTGCGGAACTAGCGGGAGGTGGAAATGAGCAGTTCTTC	CSAELAGGGNEQFF
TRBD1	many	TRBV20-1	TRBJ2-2	TGCAGTGCTAGAGATCCGCGACAGGGGGCTAGGAACACCGGGGAGCTGTTTTTT	CSARDPRQGARNTGELFF
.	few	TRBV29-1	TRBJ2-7	TGCAGCGTTGGACAGTTATCTAACTCCTACGAGCAGTACTTC	CSVGQLSNSYEQYF
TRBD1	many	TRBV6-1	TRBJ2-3	TGTGCCAGCAGTCGGACGGGACAGCGCACAGATACGCAGTATTTT	CASSRTGQRTDTQYF
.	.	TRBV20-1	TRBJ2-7	TGCAGTGCTGTCCGGAGATACGAGCAGTACTTC	CSAVRRYEQYF
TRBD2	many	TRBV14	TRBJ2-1	TGTGCCAGCAGCCAAGATCAAGTCCAGCGGGAGGGCCGAAGCCGAAATGAGCAGTTCTTC	CASSQDQVQREGRSRNEQFF
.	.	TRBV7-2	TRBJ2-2	TGTGCCAGCAGCTCCTGGACTGCGAACACCGGGGAGCTGTTTTTT	CASSSWTANTGELFF
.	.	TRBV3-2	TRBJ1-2	TGTGCCAGCAGCCAAGATCTGGGAACAAACTATGGCTACACCTTC	CASSQDLGTNYGYTF
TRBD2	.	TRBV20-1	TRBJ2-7	TGCAGTGCTAGAGATCGCAGCGGGAGGCGACTAACCTACGAGCAGTACTTC	CSARDRSGRRLTYEQYF
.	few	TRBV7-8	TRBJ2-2	TGTGCCAGCAGCCCCAGCAGGGGGGGCTTGGCCGGGGAGCTGTTTTTT	CASSPSRGGLAGELFF
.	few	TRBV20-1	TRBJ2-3	TGCAGTGCAGTGCGTGGGAGCAAGGATACGCAGTATTTT	CSAVRGSKDTQYF
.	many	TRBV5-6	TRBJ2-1	TGTGCCAGCAGCTTGCCTCCCCAGCGCCAAGTGCAGTTCTTC	CASSLPPQRQVQFF
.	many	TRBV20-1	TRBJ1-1	TGCAGTGCTAGATTTTCCAGGGGAGGGAACGCTGAAGCTTTCTTT	CSARFSRGGNAEAFF
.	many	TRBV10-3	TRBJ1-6	TGTGCCATCAGTGAGTCGGGACCCGCGAGCTCCTATAATTCACCCCTCCACTTT	CAISESGPASSYNSPLHF
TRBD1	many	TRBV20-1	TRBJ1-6	TGCAGTGCTAGACGGGACAGCTCAAATTCACCCCTCCACTTT	CSARRDSSNSPLHF
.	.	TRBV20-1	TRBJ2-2	TGCAGTGCTAGAGAGCCTAGCAGGAACACCGGGGAGCTGTTTTTT	CSAREPSRNTGELFF
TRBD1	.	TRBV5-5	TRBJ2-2	TGTGCCAGCAGCTTTGACAGGGGGCAGGGCACCGGGGAGCTGTTTTTT	CASSFDRGQGTGELFF
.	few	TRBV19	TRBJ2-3	TGTGCCAGTAGTAAGGACGGCACAGATACGCAGTATTTT	CASSKDGTDTQYF
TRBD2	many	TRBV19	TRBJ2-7	TGTGCCAGTAGTATTGTAGCGGGATACGAGCAGTACTTC	CASSIVAGYEQYF
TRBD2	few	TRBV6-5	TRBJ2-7	TGTGCCAGCAGTTCCAAGGCTAGCGGGAGCTCCTACGAGCAGTACTTC	CASSSKASGSSYEQYF
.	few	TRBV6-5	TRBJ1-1	TGTGCCAGCAGTTACTCTTTCTCCACTCTCGAGAACACTGAAGCTTTCTTT	CASSYSFSTLENTEAFF
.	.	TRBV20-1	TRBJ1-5	TGCAGTGCTAGAGATGGGGGGGATCAGCCCCAGCATTTT	CSARDGGDQPQHF
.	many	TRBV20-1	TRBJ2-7	TGCAGTGCTTACCGGGCGGGATCGGGCGAGCAGTACTTC	CSAYRAGSGEQYF
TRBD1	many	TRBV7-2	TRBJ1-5	TGTGCCAGCAGCGCCACCGGGACAGGGATCAATCAGCCCCAGCATTTT	CASSATGTGINQPQHF
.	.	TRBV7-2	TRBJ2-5	TGTGCCAGCAGCTTATCCGACGACAAGAGATCCCAGTACTTC	CASSLSDDKRSQYF
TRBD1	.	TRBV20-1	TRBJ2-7	TGCAGTGCTATGGACAGGGACCCTTTAGACGAGCAGTACTTC	CSAMDRDPLDEQYF
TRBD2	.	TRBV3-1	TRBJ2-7	TGTGCCTGCTGCCCTTTGACTAGCGGGAGAGACGAGCAGTACTTC	CACCPLTSGRDEQYF
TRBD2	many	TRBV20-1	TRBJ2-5	TGCAGTGCCAAACGCCCCTTTTCTAGCGGACAAGAGACCCAGTACTTC	CSAKRPFSSGQETQYF
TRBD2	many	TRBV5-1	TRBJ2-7	TGCGCCAGCAGCTTGGTGGGGACTAGCGAGTACGAGCAGTACTTC	CASSLVGTSEYEQYF
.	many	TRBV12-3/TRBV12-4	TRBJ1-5	TGTGCCAGCAGTTTTCAGCCCTATAGCAATCAGCCCCAGCATTTT	CASSFQPYSNQPQHF
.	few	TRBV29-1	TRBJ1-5	TGCAGCTCTTGCAGGCAACTCATTGAGCCCCAGCATTTT	CSSCRQLIEPQHF
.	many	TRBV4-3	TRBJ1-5	TGCGCCAGCAGCCAAGATCGGAGGGATCAGCCCCAGCATTTT	CASSQDRRDQPQHF
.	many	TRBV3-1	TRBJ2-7	TGTGCCAGCAGCCCCCAGAGGGCCCAAAAGGCGAACTTC	CASSPQRAQKANF
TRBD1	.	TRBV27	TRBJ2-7	TGTGCCAGCAGTCCCGGGACAGGGTTCGAGCAGTACTTC	CASSPGTGFEQYF
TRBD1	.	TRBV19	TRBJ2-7	TGTGCCAGTAGTTACCGGGACAGGGGGAGCGAGCAGTACTTC	CASSYRDRGSEQYF
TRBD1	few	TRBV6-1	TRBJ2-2	TGTGCCATTCAGGGACAGACCACCGGGGAGCTGTTTTTT	CAIQGQTTGELFF
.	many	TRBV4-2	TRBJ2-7	TGTGCCAGCAGCCAAGATCAAGGGGGGACCTACGAGCAGTACTTC	CASSQDQGGTYEQYF
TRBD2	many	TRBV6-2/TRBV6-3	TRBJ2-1	TGTGCCAGCAGTCCGCGACGGGCGGGAGGTACCTACAATGAGCAGTTCTTC	CASSPRRAGGTYNEQFF
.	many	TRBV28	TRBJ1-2	TGTGCCAGCAGCGGGACAACCTATGGCTACACCTTC	CASSGTTYGYTF
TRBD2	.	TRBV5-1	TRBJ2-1	TGCGCCAGCAGCTTGGAAGCGGGAGGGCCGAGTGAGCAGTTCTTC	CASSLEAGGPSEQFF
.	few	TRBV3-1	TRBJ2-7	TGTGCCAGCAGCCACGGCCCCACAGGCGCCTACGAGCAGTACTTC	CASSHGPTGAYEQYF
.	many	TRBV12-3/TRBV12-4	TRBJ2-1	TGTGCCAGCAGGCGAACTAGCAATGAGCAGTTCTTC	CASRRTSNEQFF
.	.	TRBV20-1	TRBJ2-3	TGCAGTGCTACCCAGGCCAGCCTCCGAACAGATACGCAGTATTTT	CSATQASLRTDTQYF
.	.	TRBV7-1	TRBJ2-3	TGTACCAGCAGCTCCCCCACAGATACGCAGTATTTT	CTSSSPTDTQYF
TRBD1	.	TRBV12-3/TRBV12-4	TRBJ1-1	TGTGCCAGCAGTTGGCAGGGGGGGGATGAAGCTTTCTTT	CASSWQGGDEAFF
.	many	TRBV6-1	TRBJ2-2	TGTGCCAGCAGGGACGACAGTACTGCGAACACCGGGGAGCTGTTTTTT	CASRDDSTANTGELFF
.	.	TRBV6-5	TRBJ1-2	TGTGCCAGCGGTAGAGACTATGGCTACACCTTC	CASGRDYGYTF
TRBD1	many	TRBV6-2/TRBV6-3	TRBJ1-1	TGTGCCAGCAGCCGACAGGGAGGAACTGAAGCTTTCTTT	CASSRQGGTEAFF
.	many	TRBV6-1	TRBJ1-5	TGTGCCAGCAGTACAGGGCGAAGCAATCAGCCCCAGCATTTT	CASSTGRSNQPQHF
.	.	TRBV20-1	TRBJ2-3	TGCAGTGCTAGTCGCGTAGATACGCAGTATTTT	CSASRVDTQYF